The 16 T cell receptor beta chains below all came from one sample that was sequenced in a study of post-analysis software for immune sequencing data. No antigens are known for them. Presence of unique molecular identifiers characterized the TCR beta cDNA libraries. TCRdb independently ran MiXCR on the PCR reads; one entry per CDR3 protein. The table lists hundreds of thousands of distinct CDR3 sequences, roughly 30% of them singletons. Study-wide findings and caveats: Roughly 5 TRBV segments occurring more often in patients than controls included TRBV5-6, TRBV5-1 and TRBV20-1.

Specimen: blood. These TCRs come from a girl between 10 and 17 years old with multiple sclerosis.

This chain uses TRBV2 with TRBJ2-1, with a possible D match to TRBD2 (5 bases). Trimming removed 6 bases at V and 0 bases at J, with 15 bases between. The CDR3 is 16 amino acids. Looked up from germline, CDR1 is SNHLY and CDR2 is FYNNEI. CDR3: CASRTSTGSSYNEQFF. DNA for the CDR3: TGTGCCAGCAGAACCTCGACGGGAAGCTCCTACAATGAGCAGTTCTTC.

This clonotype has just one count. The rearrangement links TRBV19 to TRBJ2-3; D gene ambiguous. Looked up from germline, CDR1 is LNHDA and CDR2 is SQIVND (reference sequence). The CDR3 runs 14 residues. V lost 5 bases and J 3 bases, leaving 12 bases between the germline ends. The CDR3 here is CASSRPGSTDTQYF. The CDR3, as DNA: TGTGCCAGTAGTCGTCCAGGATCTACAGATACGCAGTATTTT.

The V call is TRBV15, the J call TRBJ1-2; 9 bases are shared with TRBD1. Germline V gives CDR1 LNHNV, CDR2 YYDKDF (reference sequence). With V trimmed by 4 bases and J by 7 bases, 7 bases remained unmatched. The CDR3 sequence is 14 residues long. The DNA of the CDR3 is TGTGCCACCAGCACCCTAACAGGGGGCTCTGGCTACACCTTC. Its translation is CATSTLTGGSGYTF.

V and J are TRBV24-1 and TRBJ2-3; a weak D match, TRBD2 (6 bases). Trimming removed 4 bases from V and 5 bases from J, with 12 bases in between. CDR1 is KGHDR and CDR2 is SFDVKD in the germline V gene. The CDR3 covers 14 residues. CDR3 protein: CATSDTTRLDTQYF. The CDR3 bases are TGTGCCACCAGTGACACGACTAGACTAGATACGCAGTATTTT.

Points on this clonotype: At one end, the junction sequence differs from germline, possibly due to a read error. This chain uses TRBV2 with TRBJ2-5; the match to TRBD1 covers 9 bases. Germline CDR1 is SNHLY and CDR2 is FYNNEI. The CDR3 has 13 amino acids. DNA of the CDR3: TGTGCCGGCAGCCGACAGGGGGGGGAGACCCAGTACTTC. It codes for CAGSRQGGETQYF. The full variable domain, in which reference TRBV2 and TRBJ2-5 provide the parts outside the CDR3, is EPEVTQTPSHQVTQMGQEVILRCVPISNHLYFYWYRQILGQKVEFLVSFYNNEISEKSEIFDDQFSVERPDGSNFTLKIRSTKLEDSAMYFCAGSRQGGETQYFGPGTRLLVL.

This chain links TRBV7-2 with TRBJ2-3; no definite D call. V shed 2 bases and J shed 4 bases, with 4 bases lying between them. Germline CDR1 and CDR2: SGHTA and FQGNSA. There are 12 residues in the CDR3. The CDR3 region is CASSLKADTQYF. CDR3 DNA: TGTGCCAGCAGCTTAAAAGCAGATACGCAGTATTTT.

This clonotype was counted only a few times. The rearrangement joins TRBV12-3 or TRBV12-4 to TRBJ1-4, with D possibly matching TRBD1 (5 bases). The CDR3 has 14 amino acids. Between the trimmed V and J ends, which lost 3 bases and 8 bases, there was a span of 13 bases. CDR3 sequence: CASSFEGAWEKLFF. CDR3 nucleotides: TGTGCCAGCAGTTTCGAAGGGGCGTGGGAAAAACTGTTTTTT.

This clonotype was counted a few times. The rearrangement uses TRBV5-1 and TRBJ1-1; 11 bases match TRBD1. The trim removed 7 bases at V and 11 bases at J, leaving 10 bases unmatched. The CDR3 loop spans 13 amino acids. The germline gives CDR1 SGHRS, CDR2 YFSETQ. For the CDR3, the DNA is TGCGCCAGCGCCGTAGGACAGGGGGCTGGGGCTTTCTTT. Protein: CASAVGQGAGAFF.

This clonotype has a handful of counts. This CDR3 is CASSPLLLVGLGRETQYF. CDR3 DNA sequence: TGTGCCAGCTCTCCCTTACTCTTGGTAGGGCTAGGTAGGGAGACCCAGTACTTC. The genes are TRBV7-2 and TRBJ2-5, with D unclear. Germline values: CDR1 SGHTA, CDR2 FQGNSA. The CDR3 runs to 18 residues. Trimming stripped 8 bases from V and 5 bases from J, with 30 bases between.

This clonotype appeared a few times. This chain's CDR3 is CASRVGEGSNEKLFF. Here the CDR3 DNA reads TGCGCCAGCAGAGTTGGGGAGGGATCTAATGAAAAACTGTTTTTT. The V call is TRBV5-1, the J call TRBJ1-4; D is unresolved. V was shortened by 5 bases and J by 3 bases, with 14 bases between the two germline ends. Per the germline V gene, CDR1 is SGHRS and CDR2 is YFSETQ. The CDR3 covers 15 residues.

This clonotype turned up a few times. The chain combines TRBV10-2 with TRBJ2-7; D gene ambiguous. This CDR3 is built from 11 residues. Trimming cost V 5 bases and J 4 bases, with 6 bases left between them. CDR1 is WSHSY and CDR2 is SAAADI in the germline V gene. The CDR3 is CASSPKYEQYF. In DNA form, the CDR3 reads TGCGCCAGCAGTCCCAAGTACGAGCAGTACTTC.

This clonotype was seen a handful of times. This chain connects TRBV18 to TRBJ2-7; 10 nucleotides match TRBD2. Germline values: CDR1 KGHSH, CDR2 LQKENI. J gave up 0 bases and V 2 bases, and 7 bases lay outside the gene matches. CDR3 length: 17 amino acids. The CDR3, as DNA: TGTGCCAGCTCACCAGGCCCAGGGACTAGCGACTCCTACGAGCAGTACTTC. Its translation is CASSPGPGTSDSYEQYF.

The chain combines TRBV7-8 with TRBJ2-7; D gene unclear. CDR1 SGHVS and CDR2 FQNEAQ come from the germline V gene. CDR3 length: 13 residues. The germline V and J ends were trimmed by 3 bases and 3 bases, with 9 bases remaining between them. The CDR3 DNA follows: TGTGCCAGCAGCTTCCTGTTGAGCTACGAGCAGTACTTC. This sequence encodes CASSFLLSYEQYF.

The chain employs TRBV4-1 and TRBJ2-1; 12 bases fit TRBD2. Trimming took 0 bases from V and 9 from J; bases not matched to a gene: 9. The CDR3 runs 17 residues. Germline V gene sequence: CDR1 MGHRA, CDR2 YSYEKL. CDR3 DNA sequence: TGCGCCAGCAGCCAAGAAGGTGGACTAGCGGGGTGGGGTGAGCAGTTCTTC. Translated, it gives CASSQEGGLAGWGEQFF.

The chain couples TRBV7-9 to TRBJ1-5, with D perhaps matching TRBD1 (6 bases). The CDR3 is 15 residues long. Trimming took off 5 bases at V and 3 bases at J, with 14 bases between the two ends. Germline V CDR1 and CDR2: SEHNR, FQNEAQ (reference sequence). DNA for the CDR3: TGTGCCAGCAGCCAAGGGGACATCTACAATCAGCCCCAGCATTTT. It encodes CASSQGDIYNQPQHF.

This clonotype was observed a handful of times. The chain employs TRBV20-1 and TRBJ2-3; a possible D gene is TRBD1 (6 bases). V lost 6 bases and J lost 2, with 18 bases in between. Germline CDR1 DFQATT, CDR2 SNEGSKA (reference sequence). The CDR3 is 15 amino acids. Here the CDR3 DNA reads TGCAGTGCCAAAAGCAGGGACACCTACACAGATACGCAGTATTTT. This codes for CSAKSRDTYTDTQYF.